These 2 T cell receptor beta chains were sequenced from one sample in a study of control samples from healthy donors and cancer patients (dated by TCRdb to between 2020 and 2021). Library generation was performed with the immunoSEQ multiplex PCR assay. TCRdb stores this immuneACCESS table with in-frame sequences only. Part of the clones is absent; in the studies checked, under half of the shortfall reflects unresolved V genes, and no reason is known for the rest. Counted in this sample were fewer than 30,000 clones; roughly 85% of them appeared once. The ten largest account for 6.5% to 8% of the sample. The sequencing input was PBMCs. The receptors were sampled from a woman aged 60 to 75 with head and neck cancer.

This clone was seen a single time. This chain connects TRBV21-1 to TRBJ2-2; the table gives TRBD2 as D, unverified against the DNA. TRBV21-1 is classified as a pseudogene. CDR3 length: 16 residues. The CDR3 here is CASRPRGGGRTGELFF. The CDR3 DNA reads as TGTGCCAGCAGGCCCCGGGGGGGAGGGCGCACCGGGGAGCTGTTTTTT.

This chain joins TRBV7-3 and TRBJ1-2; maybe TRBD1 (6 bases). Germline CDR1 is SGHTA and CDR2 is FQGTGA. V lost 5 bases and J lost 7, with 14 bases in between. The CDR3 sequence is 13 residues long. In DNA form, the CDR3 reads TGTGCCAGCAGCCCCGGAGGGGGGGGTGGCTACACCTTC. Amino acids: CASSPGGGGGYTF.